The 10 T cell receptor beta chains below were found in one sample sequenced in a study of read filtering for tumor transcriptome and immune sequencing. Molecular barcoded adaptors covering alpha/delta and beta/gamma chains were used on roughly 400 ng RNA. TCRdb recomputed calls from the reads with MiXCR, one row per CDR3 protein. This table holds 35,000 to 55,000 distinct CDR3 sequences, 9.5% to 15% found once. Material: a population of CD138-negative cells sorted from bone marrow. Receptors were obtained from a donor over 35 with multiple myeloma.

This clonotype was detected ten times or more. The rearrangement uses TRBV5-1 and TRBJ2-3; TRBD2 aligns across 9 bases. Trimming cost V 2 bases and J 3 bases; bases outside gene matches: 7. This CDR3 has 16 amino acids. Germline CDR1 reads SGHRS; CDR2 reads YFSETQ. In DNA, the CDR3 is TGCGCCAGCAGCTTTTCAGCGGGAGGAGGTACAGATACGCAGTATTTT. Translation: CASSFSAGGGTDTQYF.

The chain links TRBV20-1 to TRBJ2-3; D possibly corresponds to TRBD2 (5 bases). The CDR3 length is 17 residues. V was pared by 1 base and J by 0 bases, with 17 bases between. CDR1 is DFQATT and CDR2 is SNEGSKA in the germline V gene (reference sequence). CDR3 sequence (DNA): TGCAGTGCTAGAGGGTTTTACGGACTGGAAAGCACAGATACGCAGTATTTT. As protein: CSARGFYGLESTDTQYF.

This clonotype has a count of ten or more. The V and J genes are TRBV4-1 and TRBJ2-1, with TRBD1 matching over 7 bases. There are 14 residues in the CDR3. V was clipped by 1 base and J by 5 bases; unmatched bases: 2. In germline, CDR1 is MGHRA, CDR2 YSYEKL. This CDR3 is CASSQGDRNNEQFF. The CDR3 region has the DNA TGCGCCAGCAGCCAAGGGGACAGAAACAATGAGCAGTTCTTC.

The sample holds many counts of this clonotype. This sequence joins TRBV20-1 and TRBJ2-1; TRBD1 might be the D (6 bases). This CDR3 contains 15 residues. Germline CDR1 DFQATT, CDR2 SNEGSKA (reference sequence). Deletions cut 5 bases from V and 4 bases from J, with 18 bases between. CDR3 sequence: CSAQGPAERYNEQFF. The CDR3 DNA is TGCAGTGCTCAGGGGCCGGCCGAGAGATACAATGAGCAGTTCTTC.

This clonotype was observed at least ten times. The chain is built from TRBV12-3 or TRBV12-4 and TRBJ2-1, with D unresolved. V gave up 8 bases and J gave up 5 bases, with 10 bases separating them. The CDR3 sequence is 12 residues long. The CDR3 sequence is CASGRRNNEQFF. The DNA of the CDR3 is TGTGCCAGCGGTAGGAGAAACAATGAGCAGTTCTTC.

This clonotype was recorded at least ten times. This chain joins TRBV19 and TRBJ2-6, with D unclear. Trimming took off 3 bases at V and 2 bases at J, with 5 bases between the two ends. Per the germline V gene, CDR1 is LNHDA and CDR2 is SQIVND (reference sequence). This CDR3 region has 14 residues. The CDR3: CASSISTGANVLTF. The CDR3 DNA reads as TGTGCCAGTAGTATCAGTACTGGGGCCAACGTCCTGACTTTC.

The chain recombines TRBV5-4 with TRBJ2-5, with 9 bases matching TRBD2. The CDR3 spans 17 residues. With V trimmed by 4 bases and J by 5 bases, 15 bases remained unmatched. The germline V gene has CDR1 SGHNT and CDR2 YYREEE (reference sequence). CDR3 amino acids: CASSPGRGRAVVETQYF. DNA for the CDR3: TGTGCCAGCAGCCCGGGCCGCGGGAGGGCCGTAGTGGAGACCCAGTACTTC.

This clonotype was seen repeatedly, ten times or more. V and J are TRBV6-2 or TRBV6-3 and TRBJ1-3; D gene ambiguous. Trimming cost V 5 bases and J 0 bases, with 11 bases left between them. Looked up from germline, CDR1 is MNHEY and CDR2 is SVGEGT. The CDR3 is 15 residues long. CDR3 bases: TGTGCCAGCAGTGATCGTTTGAACTCTGGAAACACCATATATTTT. Translated, it gives CASSDRLNSGNTIYF.

This clonotype has a count of ten or more. V gene TRBV5-1 combines with J gene TRBJ1-1; TRBD1 matches at 12 bases. V dropped 5 bases and J dropped 3; count of bases not matched to a gene: 5. Germline lookup yields CDR1 SGHRS and CDR2 YFSETQ. The CDR3 covers 15 residues. For the CDR3, the DNA is TGCGCCAGCAGGTCCGGGACAGGGGGCTACACTGAAGCTTTCTTT. Translated, it gives CASRSGTGGYTEAFF.

This clonotype has ten or more counts. V usage is TRBV19 and J usage is TRBJ2-3; TRBD2 matches 7 bases. CDR1 and CDR2 from the germline V gene are LNHDA and SQIVND (reference sequence). J lost 8 bases, V lost 4 bases, and 6 bases had no gene match. The CDR3 totals 13 residues. The CDR3, as DNA: TGTGCCAGTAGTAAGAGCGGGACGGGTACGCAGTATTTT. Residues: CASSKSGTGTQYF. Full variable domain (remainder filled in from reference TRBV19 and TRBJ2-3): DGGITQSPKYLFRKEGQNVTLSCEQNLNHDAMYWYRQDPGQGLRLIYYSQIVNDFQKGDIAEGYSVSREKKESFPLTVTSAQKNPTAFYLCASSKSGTGTQYFGPGTRLTVL.